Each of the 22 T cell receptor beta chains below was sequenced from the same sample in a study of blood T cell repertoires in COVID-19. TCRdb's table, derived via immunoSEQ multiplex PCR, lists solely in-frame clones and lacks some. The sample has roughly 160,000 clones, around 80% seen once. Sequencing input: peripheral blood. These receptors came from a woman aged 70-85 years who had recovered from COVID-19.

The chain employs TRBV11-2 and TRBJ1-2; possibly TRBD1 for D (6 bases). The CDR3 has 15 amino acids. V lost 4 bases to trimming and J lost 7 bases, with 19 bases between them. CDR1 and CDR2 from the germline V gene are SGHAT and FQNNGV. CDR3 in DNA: TGTGCCAGCAGCTCCCCGCAGGGGCCCCAAGGTGGCTACACCTTC. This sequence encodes CASSSPQGPQGGYTF.

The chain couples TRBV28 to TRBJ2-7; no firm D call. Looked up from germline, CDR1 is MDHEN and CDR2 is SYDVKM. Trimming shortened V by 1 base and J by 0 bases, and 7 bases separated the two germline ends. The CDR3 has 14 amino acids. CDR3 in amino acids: CASSLFGSSYEQYF. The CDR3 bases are TGTGCCAGCAGTTTATTTGGCTCCTCCTACGAGCAGTACTTC.

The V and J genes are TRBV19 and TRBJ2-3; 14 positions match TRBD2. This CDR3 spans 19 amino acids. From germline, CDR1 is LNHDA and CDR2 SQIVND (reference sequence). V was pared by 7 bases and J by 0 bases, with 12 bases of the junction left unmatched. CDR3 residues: CASNPRGTSGSPSTDTQYF. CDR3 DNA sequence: TGTGCCAGTAACCCAAGGGGGACTAGCGGGAGCCCTAGCACAGATACGCAGTATTTT.

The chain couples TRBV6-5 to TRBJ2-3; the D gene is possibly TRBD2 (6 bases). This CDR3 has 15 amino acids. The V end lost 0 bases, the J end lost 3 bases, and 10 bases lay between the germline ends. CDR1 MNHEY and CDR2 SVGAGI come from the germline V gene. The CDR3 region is CASSYSYRGTDTQYF. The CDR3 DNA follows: TGTGCCAGCAGTTACTCTTATCGGGGGACAGATACGCAGTATTTT.

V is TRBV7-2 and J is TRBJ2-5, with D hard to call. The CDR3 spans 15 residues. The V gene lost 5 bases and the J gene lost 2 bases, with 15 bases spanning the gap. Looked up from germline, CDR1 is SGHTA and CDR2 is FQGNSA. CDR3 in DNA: TGTGCCAGCAGCCCCCTTTGGGCCGGACAAGAGACCCAGTACTTC. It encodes CASSPLWAGQETQYF. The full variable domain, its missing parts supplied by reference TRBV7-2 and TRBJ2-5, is GAGVSQSPSNKVTEKGKDVELRCDPISGHTALYWYRQSLGQGLEFLIYFQGNSAPDKSGLPSDRFSAERTGGSVSTLTIQRTQQEDSAVYLCASSPLWAGQETQYFGPGTRLLVL.

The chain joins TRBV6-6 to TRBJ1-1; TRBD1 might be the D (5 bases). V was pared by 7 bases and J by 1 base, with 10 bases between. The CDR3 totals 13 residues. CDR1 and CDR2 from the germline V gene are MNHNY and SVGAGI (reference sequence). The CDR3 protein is CASTIGGNTEAFF. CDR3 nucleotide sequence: TGTGCCAGCACCATCGGGGGGAACACTGAAGCTTTCTTT.

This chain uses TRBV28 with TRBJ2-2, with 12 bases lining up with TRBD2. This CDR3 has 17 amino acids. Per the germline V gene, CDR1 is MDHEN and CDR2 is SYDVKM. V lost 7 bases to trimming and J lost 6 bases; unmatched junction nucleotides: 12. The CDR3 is CASTHYMLAGGAGELFF. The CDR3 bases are TGTGCCAGCACCCATTATATGCTAGCGGGAGGGGCCGGGGAGCTGTTTTTT.

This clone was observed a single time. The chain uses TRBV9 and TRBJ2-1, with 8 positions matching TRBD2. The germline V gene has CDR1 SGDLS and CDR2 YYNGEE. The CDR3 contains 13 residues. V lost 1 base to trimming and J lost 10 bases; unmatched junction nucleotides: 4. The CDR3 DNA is TGTGCCAGCAGCGTATCCCCGGGGGGGGAGCAGTTCTTC. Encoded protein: CASSVSPGGEQFF.

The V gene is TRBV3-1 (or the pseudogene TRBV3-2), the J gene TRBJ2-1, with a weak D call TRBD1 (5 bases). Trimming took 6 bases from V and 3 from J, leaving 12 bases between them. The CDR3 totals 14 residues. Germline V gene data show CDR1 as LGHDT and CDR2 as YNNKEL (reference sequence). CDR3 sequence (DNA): TGTGCCAGCAGTCCAAGGGGCTACTACAATGAGCAGTTCTTC. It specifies CASSPRGYYNEQFF.

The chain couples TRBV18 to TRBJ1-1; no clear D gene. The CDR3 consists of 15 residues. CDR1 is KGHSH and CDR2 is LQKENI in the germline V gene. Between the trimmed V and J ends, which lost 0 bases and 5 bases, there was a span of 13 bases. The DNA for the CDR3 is TGTGCCAGCTCACCACCCCCGGCTGCGGGGACTGAAGCTTTCTTT. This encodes CASSPPPAAGTEAFF.

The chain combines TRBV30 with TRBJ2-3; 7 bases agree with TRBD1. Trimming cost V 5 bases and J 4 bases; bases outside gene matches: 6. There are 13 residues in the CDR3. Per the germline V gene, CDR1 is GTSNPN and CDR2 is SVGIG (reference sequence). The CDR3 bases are TGTGCCTGGGGAACAGGGGTGGCAGATACGCAGTATTTT. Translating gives CAWGTGVADTQYF.

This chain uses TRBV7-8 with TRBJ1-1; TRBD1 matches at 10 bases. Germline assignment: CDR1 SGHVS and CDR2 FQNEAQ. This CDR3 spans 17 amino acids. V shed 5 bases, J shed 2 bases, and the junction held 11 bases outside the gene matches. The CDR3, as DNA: TGTGCCAGCAGCGAGGGACAGGGGCTGGGGGATAACACTGAAGCTTTCTTT. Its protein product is CASSEGQGLGDNTEAFF.

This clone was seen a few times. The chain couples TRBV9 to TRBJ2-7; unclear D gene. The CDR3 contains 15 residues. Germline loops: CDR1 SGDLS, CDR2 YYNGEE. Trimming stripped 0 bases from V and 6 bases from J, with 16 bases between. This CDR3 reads CASSVAPSAAGEQYF. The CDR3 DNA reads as TGTGCCAGCAGCGTAGCTCCCTCGGCGGCCGGCGAGCAGTACTTC.

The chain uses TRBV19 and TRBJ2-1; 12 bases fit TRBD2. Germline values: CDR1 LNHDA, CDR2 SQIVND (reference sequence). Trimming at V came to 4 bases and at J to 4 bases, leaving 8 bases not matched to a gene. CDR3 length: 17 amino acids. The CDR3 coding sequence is TGTGCCAGTAGTAAGGGGCTAGCGGGAGGGGGTTACAATGAGCAGTTCTTC. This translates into CASSKGLAGGGYNEQFF.

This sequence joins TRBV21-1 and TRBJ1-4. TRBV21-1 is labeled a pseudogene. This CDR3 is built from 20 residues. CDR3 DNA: TGTGCCAGCAGCACAAGGCGGCAGGGAGGGAGTCTGCAGGCTAATGAAAAACTGTTTTTT. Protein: CASSTRRQGGSLQANEKLFF.

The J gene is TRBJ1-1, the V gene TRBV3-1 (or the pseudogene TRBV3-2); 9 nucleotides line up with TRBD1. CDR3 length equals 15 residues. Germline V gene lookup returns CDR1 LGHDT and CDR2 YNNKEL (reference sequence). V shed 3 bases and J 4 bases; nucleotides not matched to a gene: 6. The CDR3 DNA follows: TGTGCCAGCAGCCACGGGGACAGGGTGGGCACTGAAGCTTTCTTT. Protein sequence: CASSHGDRVGTEAFF.

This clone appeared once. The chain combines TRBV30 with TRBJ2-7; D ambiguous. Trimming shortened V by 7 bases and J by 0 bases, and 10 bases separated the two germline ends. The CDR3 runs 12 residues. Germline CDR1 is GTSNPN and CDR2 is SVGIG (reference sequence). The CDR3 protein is CASQPSSYEQYF. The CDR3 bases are TGTGCCTCCCAACCTAGCTCCTACGAGCAGTACTTC. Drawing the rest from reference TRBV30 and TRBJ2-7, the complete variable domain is SQTIHQWPATLVQPVGSPLSLECTVEGTSNPNLYWYRQAAGRGLQLLFYSVGIGQISSEVPQNLSASRPQDRQFILSSKKLLLSDSGFYLCASQPSSYEQYFGPGTRLTVT.

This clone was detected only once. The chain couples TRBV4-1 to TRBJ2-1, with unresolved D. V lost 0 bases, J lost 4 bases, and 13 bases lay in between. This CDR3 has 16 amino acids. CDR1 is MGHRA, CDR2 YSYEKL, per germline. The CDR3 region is CASSQDARPWYNEQFF. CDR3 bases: TGCGCCAGCAGCCAAGACGCGCGGCCGTGGTACAATGAGCAGTTCTTC.

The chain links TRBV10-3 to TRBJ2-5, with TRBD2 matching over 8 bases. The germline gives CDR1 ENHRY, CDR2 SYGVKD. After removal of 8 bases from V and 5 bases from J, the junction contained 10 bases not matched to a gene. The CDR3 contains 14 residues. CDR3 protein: CAIRGAGVGETQYF. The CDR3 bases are TGTGCCATCCGGGGAGCGGGGGTAGGGGAGACCCAGTACTTC.

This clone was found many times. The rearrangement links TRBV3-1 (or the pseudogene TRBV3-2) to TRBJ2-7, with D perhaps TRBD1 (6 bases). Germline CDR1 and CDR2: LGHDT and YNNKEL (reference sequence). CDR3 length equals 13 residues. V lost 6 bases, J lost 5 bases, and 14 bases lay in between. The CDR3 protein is CASSTRGSDEQYF. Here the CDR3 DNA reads TGTGCCAGCAGTACCAGGGGATCGGACGAGCAGTACTTC.

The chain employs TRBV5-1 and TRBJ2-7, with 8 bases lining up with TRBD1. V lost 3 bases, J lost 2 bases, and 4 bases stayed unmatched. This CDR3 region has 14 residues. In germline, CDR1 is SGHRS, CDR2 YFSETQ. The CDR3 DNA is TGCGCCAGCAGCTGGCAGGGGGCGACCTACGAGCAGTACTTC. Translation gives CASSWQGATYEQYF.

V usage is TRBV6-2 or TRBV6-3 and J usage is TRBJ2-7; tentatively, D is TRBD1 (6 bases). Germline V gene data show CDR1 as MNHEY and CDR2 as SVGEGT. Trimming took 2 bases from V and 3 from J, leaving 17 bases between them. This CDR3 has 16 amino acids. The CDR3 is CASSYIGTSVGYEQYF. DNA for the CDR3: TGTGCCAGCAGTTACATCGGGACATCGGTCGGCTACGAGCAGTACTTC.